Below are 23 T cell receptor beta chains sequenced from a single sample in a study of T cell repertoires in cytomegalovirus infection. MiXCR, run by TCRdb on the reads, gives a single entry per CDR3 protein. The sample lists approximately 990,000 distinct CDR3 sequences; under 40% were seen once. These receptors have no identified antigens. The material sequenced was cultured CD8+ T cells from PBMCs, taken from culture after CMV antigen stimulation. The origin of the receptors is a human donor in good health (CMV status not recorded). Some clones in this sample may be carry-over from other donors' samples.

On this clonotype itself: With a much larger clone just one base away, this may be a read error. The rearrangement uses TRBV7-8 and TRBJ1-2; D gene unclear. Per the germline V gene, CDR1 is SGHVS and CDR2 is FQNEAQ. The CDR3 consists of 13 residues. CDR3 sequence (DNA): TGTGCCAGCAGCTCCCGTGCGGACTATCGCTACACCTTC. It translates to CASSSRADYRYTF.

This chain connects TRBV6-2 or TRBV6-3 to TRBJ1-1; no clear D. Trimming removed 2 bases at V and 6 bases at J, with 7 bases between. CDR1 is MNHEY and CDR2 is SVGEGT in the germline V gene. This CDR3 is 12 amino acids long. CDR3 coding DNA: TGTGCCAGCAGTTACGCGTCAGCTGAAGCTTTCTTT. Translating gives CASSYASAEAFF.

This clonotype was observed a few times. Here the CDR3 DNA reads TGTGCCACCAGCAGAGATCTAGAGACTAGCGGGGGGGGGGGGCACACAGATACGCAGTATTTT. Protein sequence: CATSRDLETSGGGGHTDTQYF. The chain couples TRBV15 to TRBJ2-3, with 14 bases fitting TRBD2. Trimming took 0 bases from V and 2 from J; bases not matched to a gene: 13. CDR1 is LNHNV and CDR2 is YYDKDF in the germline V gene (reference sequence). The CDR3 sequence is 21 residues long.

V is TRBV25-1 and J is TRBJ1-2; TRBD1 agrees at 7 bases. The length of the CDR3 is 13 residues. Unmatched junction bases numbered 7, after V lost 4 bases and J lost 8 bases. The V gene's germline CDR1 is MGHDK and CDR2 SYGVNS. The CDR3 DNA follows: TGTGCCAGCAGTGGAGGGGGCGCGGGAGGCTACACCTTC. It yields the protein CASSGGGAGGYTF.

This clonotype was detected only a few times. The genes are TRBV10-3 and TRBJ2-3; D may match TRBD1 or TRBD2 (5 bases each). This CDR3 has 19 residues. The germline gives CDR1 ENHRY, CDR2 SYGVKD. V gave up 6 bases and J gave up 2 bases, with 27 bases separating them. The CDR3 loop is CAIRDRDPGTSTFTDTQYF. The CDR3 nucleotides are TGTGCCATCAGGGACCGGGACCCAGGTACCTCCACCTTCACAGATACGCAGTATTTT.

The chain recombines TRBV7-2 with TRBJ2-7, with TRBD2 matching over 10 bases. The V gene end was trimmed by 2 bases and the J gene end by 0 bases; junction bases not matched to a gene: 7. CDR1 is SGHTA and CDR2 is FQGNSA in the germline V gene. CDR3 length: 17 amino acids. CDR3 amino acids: CASSLREAGGNSYEQYF. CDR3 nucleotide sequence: TGTGCCAGCAGCTTAAGGGAAGCGGGGGGGAACTCCTACGAGCAGTACTTC.

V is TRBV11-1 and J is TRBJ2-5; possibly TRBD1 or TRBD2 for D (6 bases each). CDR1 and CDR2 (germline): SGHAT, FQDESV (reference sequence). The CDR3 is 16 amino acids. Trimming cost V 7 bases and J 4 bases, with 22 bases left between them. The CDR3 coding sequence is TGTGCCAGCACTTCTACCTTCACGGGGGCAGGAGAGACCCAGTACTTC. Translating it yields CASTSTFTGAGETQYF.

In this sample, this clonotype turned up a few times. As DNA, the CDR3 is TGTGCCAGCAGCGGGGGACTGTCGGAGACCCAGTACTTC. Protein product: CASSGGLSETQYF. The chain joins TRBV6-6 to TRBJ2-5; D may be TRBD2 (6 bases). The V gene's germline CDR1 is MNHNY and CDR2 SVGAGI (reference sequence). Trimming pared 6 bases from V and 5 bases from J, leaving 13 bases between. The CDR3 runs 13 residues.

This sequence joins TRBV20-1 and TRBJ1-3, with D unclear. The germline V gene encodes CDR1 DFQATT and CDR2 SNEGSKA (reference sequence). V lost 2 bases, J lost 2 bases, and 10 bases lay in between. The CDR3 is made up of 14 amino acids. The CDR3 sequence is CSARTRIPGNTIYF. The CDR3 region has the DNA TGCAGTGCTAGAACCAGGATCCCTGGAAACACCATATATTTT.

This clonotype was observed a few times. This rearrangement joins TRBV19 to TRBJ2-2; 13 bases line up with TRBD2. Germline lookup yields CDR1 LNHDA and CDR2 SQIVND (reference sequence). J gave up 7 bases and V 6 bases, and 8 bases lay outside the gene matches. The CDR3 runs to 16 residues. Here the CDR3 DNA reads TGTGCCAGTAGCCCTACTAGCGGGGGGGCGGTCGGGGAGCTGTTTTTT. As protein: CASSPTSGGAVGELFF.

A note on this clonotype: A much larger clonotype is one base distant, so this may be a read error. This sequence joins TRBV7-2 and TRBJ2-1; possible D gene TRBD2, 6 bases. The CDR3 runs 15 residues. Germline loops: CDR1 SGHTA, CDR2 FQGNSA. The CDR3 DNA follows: TGTGCCAACAGCCTCGGGACTCCGGGATTCAATGAGCAGTTCTTC. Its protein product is CANSLGTPGFNEQFF. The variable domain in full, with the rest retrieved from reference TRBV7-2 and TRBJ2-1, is GAGVSQSPSNKVTEKGKDVELRCDPISGHTALYWYRQSLGQGLEFLIYFQGNSAPDKSGLPSDRFSAERTGGSVSTLTIQRTQQEDSAVYLCANSLGTPGFNEQFFGPGTRLTVL.

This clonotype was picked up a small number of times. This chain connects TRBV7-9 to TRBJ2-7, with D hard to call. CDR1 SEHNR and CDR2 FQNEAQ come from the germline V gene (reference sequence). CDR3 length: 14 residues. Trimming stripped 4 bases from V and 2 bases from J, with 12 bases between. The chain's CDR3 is CASSSGGFPYEQYF. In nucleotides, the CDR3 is TGTGCCAGCAGCTCCGGTGGGTTCCCCTACGAGCAGTACTTC.

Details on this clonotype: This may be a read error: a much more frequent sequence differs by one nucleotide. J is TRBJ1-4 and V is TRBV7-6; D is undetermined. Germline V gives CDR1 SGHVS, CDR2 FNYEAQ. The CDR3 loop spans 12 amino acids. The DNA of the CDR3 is TGTGCCAGCAGCCCTGGACGGGAAAAAGTGTTTTTT. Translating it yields CASSPGREKVFF.

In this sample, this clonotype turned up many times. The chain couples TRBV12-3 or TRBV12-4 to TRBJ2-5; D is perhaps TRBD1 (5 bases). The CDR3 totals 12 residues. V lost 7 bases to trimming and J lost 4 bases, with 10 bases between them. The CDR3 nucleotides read TGTGCCAGCACCGATGACAGAGAGACCCAGTACTTC. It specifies CASTDDRETQYF.

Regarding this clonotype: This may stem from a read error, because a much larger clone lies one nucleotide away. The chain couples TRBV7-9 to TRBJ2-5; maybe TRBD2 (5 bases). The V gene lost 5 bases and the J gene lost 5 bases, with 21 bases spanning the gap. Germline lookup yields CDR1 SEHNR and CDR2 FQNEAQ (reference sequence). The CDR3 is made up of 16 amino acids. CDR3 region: CASSQRLGAPMETQYF. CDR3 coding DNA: TGTGCCAGCAGCCAACGCCTGGGAGCGCCGATGGAGACCCAGTACTTC.

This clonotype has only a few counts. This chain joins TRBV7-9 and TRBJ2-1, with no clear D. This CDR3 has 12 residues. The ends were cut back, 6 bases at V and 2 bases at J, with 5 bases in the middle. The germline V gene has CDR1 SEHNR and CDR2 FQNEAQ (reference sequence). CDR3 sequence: CASRRAYNEQFF. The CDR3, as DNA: TGTGCCAGCAGGAGAGCCTACAATGAGCAGTTCTTC.

Here the CDR3 DNA reads TGTGCCAGCAGCTTGGCCGCAGAGTCTGGAAACACCATATATTTT. Protein: CASSLAAESGNTIYF. The V gene is TRBV5-4, the J gene TRBJ1-3; no definite D call. The CDR3 sequence is 15 residues long. Between the trimmed V and J ends, which lost 0 bases and 1 base, there was a span of 8 bases. Per the germline V gene, CDR1 is SGHNT and CDR2 is YYREEE (reference sequence).

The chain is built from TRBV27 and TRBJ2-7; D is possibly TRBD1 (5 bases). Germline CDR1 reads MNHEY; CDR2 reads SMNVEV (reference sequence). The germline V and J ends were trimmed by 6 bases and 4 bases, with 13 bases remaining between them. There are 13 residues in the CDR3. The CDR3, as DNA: TGTGCCAGCAGCCGATCTGACAGTTACGAGCAGTACTTC. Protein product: CASSRSDSYEQYF.

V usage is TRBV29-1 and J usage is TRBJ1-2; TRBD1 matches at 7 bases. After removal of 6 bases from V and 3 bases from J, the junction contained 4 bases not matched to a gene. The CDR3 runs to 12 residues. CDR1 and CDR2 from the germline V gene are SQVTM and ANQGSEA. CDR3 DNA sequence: TGCAGCGTGCCAGGGACAGACTATGGCTACACCTTC. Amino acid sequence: CSVPGTDYGYTF.

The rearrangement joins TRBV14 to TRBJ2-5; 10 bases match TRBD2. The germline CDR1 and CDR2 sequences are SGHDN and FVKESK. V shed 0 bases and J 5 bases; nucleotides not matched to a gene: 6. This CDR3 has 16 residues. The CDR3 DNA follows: TGTGCCAGCAGCCAAGATCGGCTAGCGGGGGTTGAGACCCAGTACTTC. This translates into CASSQDRLAGVETQYF.

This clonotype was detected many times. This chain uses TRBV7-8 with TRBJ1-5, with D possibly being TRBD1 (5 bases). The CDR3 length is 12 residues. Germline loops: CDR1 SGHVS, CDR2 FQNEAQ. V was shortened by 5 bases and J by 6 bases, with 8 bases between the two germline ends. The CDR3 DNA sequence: TGTGCCAGCAGCCCAGGGCCTCAGCCCCAGCATTTT. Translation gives CASSPGPQPQHF.

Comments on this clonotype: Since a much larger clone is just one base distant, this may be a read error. The CDR3 sequence: CASSPLGDIHEQYF. DNA for the CDR3: TGCGCCAGCAGCCCTTTGGGGGACATCCACGAGCAGTACTTC. This chain uses TRBV4-1 with TRBJ2-7; a possible D gene is TRBD1 (6 bases). CDR3 length: 14 residues. V lost 4 bases and J lost 5, with 15 bases in between. Germline CDR1 MGHRA, CDR2 YSYEKL.

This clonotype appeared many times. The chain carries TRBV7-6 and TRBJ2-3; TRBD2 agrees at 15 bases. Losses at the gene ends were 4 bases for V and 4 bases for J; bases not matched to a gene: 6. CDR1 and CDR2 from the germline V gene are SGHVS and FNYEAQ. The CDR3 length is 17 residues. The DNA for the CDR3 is TGTGCCAGCAGCTCCGGGACTAGCGGGGGGACATCAGATACGCAGTATTTT. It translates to CASSSGTSGGTSDTQYF. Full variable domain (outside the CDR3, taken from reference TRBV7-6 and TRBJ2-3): GAGVSQSPRYKVTKRGQDVALRCDPISGHVSLYWYRQALGQGPEFLTYFNYEAQQDKSGLPNDRFSAERPEGSISTLTIQRTEQRDSAMYRCASSSGTSGGTSDTQYFGPGTRLTVL.